This T cell receptor (beta chain) was recovered during a study of T cell responses to AZD1222 COVID-19 vaccine. The repertoire was sequenced with immunoSEQ multiplex PCR; TCRdb's copy has only in-frame clones and lacks some. This table holds approximately 150,000 clones, about 91% found once. Findings and limits, study-wide: CD4 TCRs associated with vaccination spanned spike, dominating at 160-218 and 743-854.

This clone was seen once. Its antigen is not known. V gave up 3 bases and J gave up 0 bases, with 11 bases separating them. CDR1 and CDR2 (germline): SGHVS, FNYEAQ. The CDR3 loop spans 16 amino acids. The clonotype originates from an adult in good health. The J gene is TRBJ2-2, the V gene TRBV7-6; TRBD1 might be the D (5 bases). This specimen consisted of peripheral blood, obtained on day 0 of MenACWY control vaccination. Here the CDR3 reads CASSFTDRANTGELFF. DNA for the CDR3: TGTGCCAGCAGCTTCACCGACAGAGCGAACACCGGGGAGCTGTTTTTT.